Listed below are T cell receptor beta chains from one sample, sequenced in a study of blood T cell repertoires in COVID-19. The protocol was immunoSEQ multiplex PCR, while the TCRdb copy is restricted to in-frame clones and leaves out a portion. The data contain 200,000 to 300,000 clones, about 82% of them singletons. The sequencing sample was made of PBMCs or T cells enriched from blood (not recorded which). The receptors stem from a woman between 45 and 60 years old who had recovered from COVID-19. CDR3s include the opening cysteine and the closing phenylalanine or tryptophan.

v_gene: TRBV29-1; j_gene: TRBJ1-5; CDR3aa: CSVEDPRQGKGNQPQHF
v_gene: TRBV2; j_gene: TRBJ2-1; CDR3aa: CASRVTSNNEQFF
v_gene: TRBV28; j_gene: TRBJ1-1; CDR3aa: CASSPVGQAIIEAFF
v_gene: TRBV3-1/TRBV3-2; j_gene: TRBJ1-6; CDR3aa: CASSQGAGTGFGSPLHF
v_gene: TRBV27; j_gene: TRBJ1-1; CDR3aa: CASRPSGGDLNTEAFF
v_gene: TRBV29-1; j_gene: TRBJ2-7; CDR3aa: CSMRGQGYEQYF
v_gene: TRBV18; j_gene: TRBJ2-1; CDR3aa: CASSPSADYLHEQFF
v_gene: TRBV6-2/TRBV6-3; j_gene: TRBJ1-2; CDR3aa: CASSPGQGGYGYTF
v_gene: TRBV28; j_gene: TRBJ1-2; CDR3aa: CASSLGQENYGYTF
v_gene: TRBV7-9; j_gene: TRBJ2-7; CDR3aa: CASSLVGQVEQYF
v_gene: TRBV21-1; j_gene: TRBJ2-3; CDR3aa: CASSKDASGSSMSDTQYF
v_gene: TRBV7-8; j_gene: TRBJ1-5; CDR3aa: CASTSSSGQPQHF
v_gene: TRBV27; j_gene: TRBJ2-3; CDR3aa: CASSLRTGPGQDTQYF
v_gene: TRBV14; j_gene: TRBJ2-3; CDR3aa: CASSQLSGLAITDTQYF
v_gene: TRBV18; j_gene: TRBJ1-4; CDR3aa: CASSPLRDSRSTNEKLFF
v_gene: TRBV15; j_gene: TRBJ1-2; CDR3aa: CATSREGFGYGYTF
v_gene: TRBV7-9; j_gene: TRBJ2-3; CDR3aa: CASSLGTGTDTQYF
v_gene: TRBV11-3; j_gene: TRBJ1-2; CDR3aa: CASSFPGQGALGYTF
v_gene: TRBV6-4; j_gene: TRBJ2-7; CDR3aa: CARRFGDRGISSYEQYF
v_gene: TRBV19; j_gene: TRBJ1-5; CDR3aa: CASSRTGLQPQHF
v_gene: TRBV18; j_gene: TRBJ2-3; CDR3aa: CASSPRLATTDTQYF
v_gene: TRBV11-2; j_gene: TRBJ1-1; CDR3aa: CASSTQTIMNTEAFF
v_gene: TRBV6-1; j_gene: TRBJ1-3; CDR3aa: CASSEDLTGLGNTIYF
v_gene: TRBV7-3; j_gene: TRBJ2-7; CDR3aa: CASSLAGPTYEQYF
v_gene: TRBV5-1; j_gene: TRBJ2-3; CDR3aa: CASSFGPTSGGTDTQYF
v_gene: TRBV30; j_gene: TRBJ1-2; CDR3aa: CAWGQGAHGYTF
v_gene: TRBV6-6; j_gene: TRBJ2-1; CDR3aa: CASSYSTSSYNEQFF
v_gene: TRBV20-1; j_gene: TRBJ2-5; CDR3aa: CSARERTSGYF
v_gene: TRBV5-4; j_gene: TRBJ1-6; CDR3aa: CASSLGGPAGSPLHF
v_gene: TRBV19; j_gene: TRBJ1-2; CDR3aa: CASTPKAGQEVNYGYTF
v_gene: TRBV24-1; j_gene: TRBJ2-2; CDR3aa: CATSDLYTGELFF
v_gene: TRBV5-1; j_gene: TRBJ2-6; CDR3aa: CASSFQGAGANVLTF
v_gene: TRBV7-6; j_gene: TRBJ1-1; CDR3aa: CASSLAMNTEAFF
v_gene: TRBV7-2; j_gene: TRBJ1-6; CDR3aa: CASSLTFGQASPLHF
v_gene: TRBV6-2/TRBV6-3; j_gene: TRBJ1-1; CDR3aa: CASSYSTGTANTEAFF
v_gene: TRBV28; j_gene: TRBJ1-5; CDR3aa: CASSLGQPRRPQHF
v_gene: TRBV19; j_gene: TRBJ1-5; CDR3aa: CASSTSDIYSNQPQHF
v_gene: TRBV2; j_gene: TRBJ2-1; CDR3aa: CASRLGNEQFF
v_gene: TRBV7-8; j_gene: TRBJ1-5; CDR3aa: CASSPRGASSNQPQHF
v_gene: TRBV2; j_gene: TRBJ1-2; CDR3aa: CASSRQGGNYGYTF
v_gene: TRBV25-1; j_gene: TRBJ1-1; CDR3aa: CASSELQGGKAEAFF
v_gene: TRBV7-2; j_gene: TRBJ2-7; CDR3aa: CASSLGTSAYEQYF
v_gene: TRBV21-1; j_gene: TRBJ1-6; CDR3aa: CASSPPPRQGILSPLHF
v_gene: TRBV27; j_gene: TRBJ2-1; CDR3aa: CASRIGTSGGYEQFF
v_gene: TRBV4-3; j_gene: TRBJ2-4; CDR3aa: CASSEGTSGWENIQYF
v_gene: TRBV28; j_gene: TRBJ2-7; CDR3aa: CASSRTLLYEQYF
v_gene: TRBV28; j_gene: TRBJ2-5; CDR3aa: CASSQQVQETQYF